This is a list of T cell receptor beta chains from one sample in a study of molecular identifiers for immune sequencing clone quantification. TCRdb analysed the PCR reads with MiXCR anew, one entry per CDR3 protein. Of 400,000 to 600,000 distinct CDR3 sequences in the sample, over 20% are singletons; the top ten hold under 0.85%. The sequencing input was naive CD8+ T cells from blood, with Jurkat cell RNA spiked in. Receptors originate from a human donor in good health. Some libraries in this study had Jurkat cell RNA spiked in. CDR3s include the opening cysteine and the closing phenylalanine or tryptophan. The order of the fields is V gene, clone size, CDR3 protein. Rows may omit the clone size; those that give it use once, few, many or a size class.

TRBV6-5 | NA | CASSPGPPKNNEQFF
TRBV4-3 | many | CASSATRGAGEKLFF
TRBV19 | NA | CASSKGPSNQPQHF
TRBV4-1 | few | CASSPSGQYYEQYF
TRBV7-2 | many | CASSSPPGTKSGNEQFF
TRBV27 | few | CASSQGLAIYEQYF
TRBV3-1 | few | CASSQNPKLTYTQYF
TRBV7-6 | few | CASTERPENYEQYF
TRBV14 | NA | CASSLVGGNEQYF
TRBV2 | few | CASSDLGSDEQFF
TRBV19 | NA | CASSIDFVGNTDTQYF
TRBV15 | many | CATSATSIGAYGYTF
TRBV30 | many | CAWSRDSFAETQYF
TRBV10-3 | NA | CAISDFGETGGANVLTF
TRBV27 | many | CASSGQGSYNSPLHF
TRBV20-1 | few | CSARDLKGPAYEQYF
TRBV29-1 | many | CSVEYMHRNTEAFF
TRBV5-4 | many | CASSPAGTDYNEQFF
TRBV19 | NA | CASSRDSGLKQYF
TRBV2 | NA | CASSHPGQVSTDTQYF
TRBV2 | many | CASTRLAGGPSGANVLTF
TRBV7-2 | few | CASSLTVEAKGREKLFF
TRBV9 | once | CASSAPGTTSYNEQFF
TRBV5-5 | NA | CASSSGTGAGETQYF
TRBV27 | many | CASSGLGRNQPQHF
TRBV28 | many | CASSSSTSGRAGSYNEQFF
TRBV20-1 | many | CSATGTVCYNSPLHF
TRBV6-2/TRBV6-3 | few | CASTVDMGSYNEQFF
TRBV3-1 | NA | CASSQDSGVRGTQYF
TRBV20-1 | few | CSARDGVAESSYEQYF